The sequence of this TCR beta chain was determined in a study of patients and donors after allogeneic stem cell transplantation. This clonotype was detected many times. V gave up 8 bases and J gave up 5 bases; unmatched junction bases: 1. CDR3 length: 12 amino acids. TCRdb independently ran MiXCR on the RT-PCR reads; one entry per CDR3 protein. The sample includes roughly 940,000 distinct CDR3 sequences, roughly 18% of them seen just once. This clonotype was sampled from a human donor who was either an allogeneic HSCT recipient or a stem cell or donor lymphocyte infusion donor (not recorded which). It is not recorded whose cells these are; they may come from a transplant donor. The material sequenced was blood, either unsorted or a sorted T cell fraction (not recorded which). V is TRBV12-3 or TRBV12-4 and J is TRBJ1-3; 9 bases fit TRBD1. CDR3 nucleotide sequence: TGTGCCAGCGGACAGGGGAGAAACACCATATATTTT. This codes for CASGQGRNTIYF.